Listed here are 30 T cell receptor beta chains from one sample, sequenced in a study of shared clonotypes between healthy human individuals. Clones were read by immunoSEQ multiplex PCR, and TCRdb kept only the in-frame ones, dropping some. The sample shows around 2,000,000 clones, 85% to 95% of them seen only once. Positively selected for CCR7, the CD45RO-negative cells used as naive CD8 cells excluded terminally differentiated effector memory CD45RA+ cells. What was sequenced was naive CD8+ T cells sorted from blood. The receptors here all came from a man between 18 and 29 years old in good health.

The CDR3, as DNA: TGTGCCAGCAGTGAAGAGCATCTAGCGGGAGGTGGGGCAGATACGCAGTATTTT. As protein: CASSEEHLAGGGADTQYF. The V call is TRBV2, the J call TRBJ2-3; 11 bases align to TRBD2. The CDR3 runs to 18 residues. Germline loops: CDR1 SNHLY, CDR2 FYNNEI. V was pared by 1 base and J by 4 bases, with 10 bases of the junction left unmatched.

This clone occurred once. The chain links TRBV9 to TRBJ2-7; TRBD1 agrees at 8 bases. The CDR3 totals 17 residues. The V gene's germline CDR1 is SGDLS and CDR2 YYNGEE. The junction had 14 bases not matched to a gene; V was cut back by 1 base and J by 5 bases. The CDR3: CASSVPSSRDRNHEQYF. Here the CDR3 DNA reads TGTGCCAGCAGCGTACCCTCCAGCCGGGACAGGAATCACGAGCAGTACTTC.

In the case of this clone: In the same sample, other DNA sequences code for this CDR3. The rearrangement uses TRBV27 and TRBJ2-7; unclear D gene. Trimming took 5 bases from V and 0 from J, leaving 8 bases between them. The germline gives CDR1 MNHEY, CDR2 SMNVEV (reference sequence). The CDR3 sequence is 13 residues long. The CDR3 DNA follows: TGTGCCAGCAGTCCGACGAGCTCCTACGAGCAGTACTTC. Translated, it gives CASSPTSSYEQYF.

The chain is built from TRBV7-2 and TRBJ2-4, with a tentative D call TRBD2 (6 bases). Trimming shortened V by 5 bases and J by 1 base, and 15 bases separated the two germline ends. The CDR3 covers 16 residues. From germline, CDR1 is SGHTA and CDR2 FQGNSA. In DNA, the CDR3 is TGTGCCAGCAGCCTACTTGGAGGGAGGGCCAAAAACATTCAGTACTTC. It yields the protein CASSLLGGRAKNIQYF.

The CDR3 DNA reads as TGTGCCAGCAGACCAGGGGGCGGCAACACTGAAGCTTTCTTT. Translating it yields CASRPGGGNTEAFF. This chain uses TRBV28 with TRBJ1-1; 8 bases fit TRBD1. Per the germline V gene, CDR1 is MDHEN and CDR2 is SYDVKM. This CDR3 is 14 amino acids long. The ends lost 6 bases at V and 2 bases at J; junction bases unmatched: 5.

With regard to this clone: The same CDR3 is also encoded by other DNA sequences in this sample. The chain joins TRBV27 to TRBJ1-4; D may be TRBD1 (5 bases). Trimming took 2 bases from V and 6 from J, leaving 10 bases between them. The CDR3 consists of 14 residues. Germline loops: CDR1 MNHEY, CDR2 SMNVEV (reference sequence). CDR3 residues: CASSLNGGHEKLFF. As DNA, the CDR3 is TGTGCCAGCAGTTTAAACGGGGGACATGAAAAACTGTTTTTT.

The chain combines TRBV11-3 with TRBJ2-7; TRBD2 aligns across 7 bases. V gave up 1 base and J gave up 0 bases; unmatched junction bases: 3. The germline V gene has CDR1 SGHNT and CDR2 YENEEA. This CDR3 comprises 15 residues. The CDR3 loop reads CASSLGAGLSYEQYF. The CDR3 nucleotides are TGTGCCAGCAGCTTAGGAGCGGGGCTCTCCTACGAGCAGTACTTC.

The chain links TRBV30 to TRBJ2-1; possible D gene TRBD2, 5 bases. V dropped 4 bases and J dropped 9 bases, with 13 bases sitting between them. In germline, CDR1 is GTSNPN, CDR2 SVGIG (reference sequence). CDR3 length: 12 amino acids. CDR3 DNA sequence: TGTGCCTGGACCATCGGGGTGGGTGAGCAGTTCTTC. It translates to CAWTIGVGEQFF.

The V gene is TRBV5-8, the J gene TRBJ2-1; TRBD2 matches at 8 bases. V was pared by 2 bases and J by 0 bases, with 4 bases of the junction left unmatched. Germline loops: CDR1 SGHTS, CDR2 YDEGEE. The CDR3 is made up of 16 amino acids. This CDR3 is CASSFGGGPSYNEQFF. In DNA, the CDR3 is TGTGCCAGCAGCTTCGGGGGGGGCCCCTCCTACAATGAGCAGTTCTTC.

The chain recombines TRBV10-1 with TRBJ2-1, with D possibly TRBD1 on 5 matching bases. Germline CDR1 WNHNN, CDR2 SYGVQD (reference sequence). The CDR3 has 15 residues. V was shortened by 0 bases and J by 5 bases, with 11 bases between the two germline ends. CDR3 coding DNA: TGCGCCAGCAGTGAGTCGTCAGGGCACGACAATGAGCAGTTCTTC. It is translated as CASSESSGHDNEQFF.

DNA of the CDR3: TGTGCCAGCAGCTTACTGTTCGATACGCAGTATTTT. Translating gives CASSLLFDTQYF. This chain connects TRBV7-6 to TRBJ2-3; D not certain. The ends were cut back, 2 bases at V and 6 bases at J, with 6 bases in the middle. The CDR3 is 12 residues long. The germline V gene has CDR1 SGHVS and CDR2 FNYEAQ.

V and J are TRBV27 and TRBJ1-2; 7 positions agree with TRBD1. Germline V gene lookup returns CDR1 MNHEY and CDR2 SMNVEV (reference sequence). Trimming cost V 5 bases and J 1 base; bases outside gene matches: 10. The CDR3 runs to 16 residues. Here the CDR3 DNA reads TGTGCCAGCAGTCCCTCCTGGGGACAGAGTAACTATGGCTACACCTTC. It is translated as CASSPSWGQSNYGYTF.

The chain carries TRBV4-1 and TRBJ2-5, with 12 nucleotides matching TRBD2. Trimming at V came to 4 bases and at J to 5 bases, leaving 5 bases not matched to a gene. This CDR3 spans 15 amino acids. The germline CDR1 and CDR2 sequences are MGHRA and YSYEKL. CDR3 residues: CASSPSGGVMETQYF. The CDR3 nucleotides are TGCGCCAGCAGCCCTAGCGGGGGGGTAATGGAGACCCAGTACTTC.

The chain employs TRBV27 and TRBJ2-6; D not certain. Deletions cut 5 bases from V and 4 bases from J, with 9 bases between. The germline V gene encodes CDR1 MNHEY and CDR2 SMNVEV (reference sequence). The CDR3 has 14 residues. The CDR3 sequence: CASSLDPGANVLTF. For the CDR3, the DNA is TGTGCCAGCAGTCTCGATCCCGGGGCCAACGTCCTGACTTTC.

In DNA, the CDR3 is TGTGCCAGCAGCCAAGTATTCGCTGAGCAGTACTTC. As protein: CASSQVFAEQYF. This sequence joins TRBV4-2 and TRBJ2-7; no firm D call. There are 12 residues in the CDR3. Looked up from germline, CDR1 is LGHNA and CDR2 is YNFKEQ. Trimming removed 1 base at V and 7 bases at J, with 8 bases between.

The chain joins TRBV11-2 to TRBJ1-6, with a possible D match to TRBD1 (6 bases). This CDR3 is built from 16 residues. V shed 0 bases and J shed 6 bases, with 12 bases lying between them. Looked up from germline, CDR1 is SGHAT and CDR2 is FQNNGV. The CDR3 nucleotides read TGTGCCAGCAGCTTAGACCGGACAGAAGGTAATTCACCCCTCCACTTT. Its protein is CASSLDRTEGNSPLHF.

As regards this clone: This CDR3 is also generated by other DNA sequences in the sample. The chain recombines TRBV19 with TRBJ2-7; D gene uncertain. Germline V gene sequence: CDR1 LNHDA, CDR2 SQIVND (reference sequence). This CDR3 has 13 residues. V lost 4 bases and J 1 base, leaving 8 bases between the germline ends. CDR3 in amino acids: CASSTGPSYEQYF. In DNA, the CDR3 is TGTGCCAGTAGTACTGGGCCATCCTACGAGCAGTACTTC.

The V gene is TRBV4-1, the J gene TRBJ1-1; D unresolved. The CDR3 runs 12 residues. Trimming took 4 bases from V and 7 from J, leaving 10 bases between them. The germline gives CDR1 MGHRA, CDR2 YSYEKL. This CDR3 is CASSPLSGEAFF. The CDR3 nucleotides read TGCGCCAGCAGCCCCCTTTCCGGTGAAGCTTTCTTT.

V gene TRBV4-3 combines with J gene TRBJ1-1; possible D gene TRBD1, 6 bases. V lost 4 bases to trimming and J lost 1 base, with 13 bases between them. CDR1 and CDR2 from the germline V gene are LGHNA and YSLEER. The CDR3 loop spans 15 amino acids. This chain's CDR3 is CASSRRGGGNTEAFF. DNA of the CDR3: TGCGCCAGCAGCCGCCGGGGGGGCGGGAACACTGAAGCTTTCTTT.

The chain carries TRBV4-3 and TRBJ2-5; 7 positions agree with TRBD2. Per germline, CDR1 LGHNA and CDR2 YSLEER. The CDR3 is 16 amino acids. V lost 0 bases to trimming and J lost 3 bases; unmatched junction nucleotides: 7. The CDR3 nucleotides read TGCGCCAGCAGCCAAGATGGGGAGGGGTCCGAAGAGACCCAGTACTTC. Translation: CASSQDGEGSEETQYF.

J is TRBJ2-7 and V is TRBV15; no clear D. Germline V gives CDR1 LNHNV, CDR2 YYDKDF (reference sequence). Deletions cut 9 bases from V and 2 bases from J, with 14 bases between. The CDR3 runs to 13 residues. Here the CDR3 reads CATGKGTPYEQYF. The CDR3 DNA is TGTGCCACGGGTAAGGGTACCCCCTACGAGCAGTACTTC. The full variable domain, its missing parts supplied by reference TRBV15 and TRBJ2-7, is DAMVIQNPRYQVTQFGKPVTLSCSQTLNHNVMYWYQQKSSQAPKLLFHYYDKDFNNEADTPDNFQSRRPNTSFCFLDIRSPGLGDTAMYLCATGKGTPYEQYFGPGTRLTVT.

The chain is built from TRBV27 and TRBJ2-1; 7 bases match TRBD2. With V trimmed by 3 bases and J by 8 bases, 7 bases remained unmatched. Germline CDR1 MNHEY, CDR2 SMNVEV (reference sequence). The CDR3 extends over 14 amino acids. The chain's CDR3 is CASSLGGEWDEQFF. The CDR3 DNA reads TGTGCCAGCAGTTTGGGGGGGGAGTGGGATGAGCAGTTCTTC.

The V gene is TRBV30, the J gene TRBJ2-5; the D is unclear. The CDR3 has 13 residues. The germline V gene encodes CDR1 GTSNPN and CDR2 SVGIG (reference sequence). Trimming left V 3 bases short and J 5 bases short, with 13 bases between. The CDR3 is CAWRAWGQETQYF. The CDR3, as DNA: TGTGCCTGGAGGGCATGGGGTCAGGAGACCCAGTACTTC. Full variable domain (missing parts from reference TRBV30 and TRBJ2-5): SQTIHQWPATLVQPVGSPLSLECTVEGTSNPNLYWYRQAAGRGLQLLFYSVGIGQISSEVPQNLSASRPQDRQFILSSKKLLLSDSGFYLCAWRAWGQETQYFGPGTRLLVL.

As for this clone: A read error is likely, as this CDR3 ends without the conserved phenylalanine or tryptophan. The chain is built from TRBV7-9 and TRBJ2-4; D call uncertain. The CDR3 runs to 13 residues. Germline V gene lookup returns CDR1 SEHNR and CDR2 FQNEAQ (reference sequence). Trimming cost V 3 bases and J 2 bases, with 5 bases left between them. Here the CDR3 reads CASSLTPKNIQYL. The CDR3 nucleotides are TGTGCCAGCAGCTTGACTCCCAAAAACATTCAGTACCTC.

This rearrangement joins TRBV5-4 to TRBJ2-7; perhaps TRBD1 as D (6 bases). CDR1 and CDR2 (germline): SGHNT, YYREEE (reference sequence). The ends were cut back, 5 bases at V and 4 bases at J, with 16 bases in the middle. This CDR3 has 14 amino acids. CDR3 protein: CASRTQGSPYEQYF. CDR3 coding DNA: TGTGCCAGCAGAACACAGGGTAGTCCTTACGAGCAGTACTTC.

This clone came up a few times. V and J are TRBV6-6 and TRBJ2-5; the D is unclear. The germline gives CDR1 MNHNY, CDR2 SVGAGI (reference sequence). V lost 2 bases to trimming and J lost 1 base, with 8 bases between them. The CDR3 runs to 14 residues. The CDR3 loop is CASSYEGPQETQYF. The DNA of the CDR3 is TGTGCCAGCAGTTACGAAGGTCCCCAAGAGACCCAGTACTTC.

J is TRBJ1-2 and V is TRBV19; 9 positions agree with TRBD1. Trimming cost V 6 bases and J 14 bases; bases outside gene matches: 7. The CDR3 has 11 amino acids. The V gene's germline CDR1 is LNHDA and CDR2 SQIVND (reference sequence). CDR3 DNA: TGTGCCAGTAGGAATACCGGGACAGGGACCTTC. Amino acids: CASRNTGTGTF.

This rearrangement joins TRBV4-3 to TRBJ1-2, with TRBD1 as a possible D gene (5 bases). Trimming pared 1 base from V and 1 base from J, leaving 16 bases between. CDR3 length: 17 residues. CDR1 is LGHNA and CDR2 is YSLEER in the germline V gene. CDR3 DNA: TGCGCCAGCAGCCAAGCAGCGCGACAGCCGATTAACTATGGCTACACCTTC. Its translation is CASSQAARQPINYGYTF.

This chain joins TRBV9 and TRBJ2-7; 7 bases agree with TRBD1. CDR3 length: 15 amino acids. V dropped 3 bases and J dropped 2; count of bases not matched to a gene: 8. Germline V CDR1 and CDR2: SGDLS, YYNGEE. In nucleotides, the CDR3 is TGTGCCAGCAGCGCGACAGGGTCGATCCCCTACGAGCAGTACTTC. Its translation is CASSATGSIPYEQYF.

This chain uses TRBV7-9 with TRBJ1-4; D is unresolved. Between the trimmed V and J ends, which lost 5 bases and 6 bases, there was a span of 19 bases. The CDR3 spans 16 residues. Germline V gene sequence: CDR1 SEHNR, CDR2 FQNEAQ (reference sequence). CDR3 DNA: TGTGCCAGCAGCCGGGAGGAGGGTAGACTGTATGAAAAACTGTTTTTT. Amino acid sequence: CASSREEGRLYEKLFF.